These T cell receptor beta chains were read from a single sample in a study of Ad26.COV2.S vaccination and SARS-CoV-2 variants. Sequencing was performed with immunoSEQ multiplex PCR; in TCRdb, only in-frame clones are kept and a portion is missing. The sample has 240,000 or so clones; more than 75% are singletons. The input for sequencing was peripheral blood, taken in a trial of Ad26.COV2.S vaccine versus placebo. These receptors were obtained from a person between 18 and 65 years old who received the Ad26.COV2.S COVID-19 vaccine or a placebo. CDR3s include the opening cysteine and the closing phenylalanine or tryptophan. The D gene is left open where the match is weak. Clone size is stated in some rows and not others, as once, few, many or a class when expanded.

D gene: NA; clone size: NA; V gene: TRBV6-6; J gene: TRBJ2-7; CDR3 protein: CATNPAGPAYEQYF; CDR3 DNA: TGTGCCACCAATCCCGCAGGTCCCGCGTACGAGCAGTACTTC
D gene: TRBD1; clone size: few; V gene: TRBV19; J gene: TRBJ1-5; CDR3 protein: CASSLTGGGQPQHF; CDR3 DNA: TGTGCCAGTAGTTTAACAGGGGGAGGACAGCCCCAGCATTTT
D gene: NA; clone size: NA; V gene: TRBV2; J gene: TRBJ1-5; CDR3 protein: CASSAGPGGNQPQHF; CDR3 DNA: TGTGCCAGCAGCGCGGGTCCAGGCGGCAATCAGCCCCAGCATTTT
D gene: NA; clone size: NA; V gene: TRBV9; J gene: TRBJ2-7; CDR3 protein: CASSVEADLYEQYF; CDR3 DNA: TGTGCCAGCAGCGTAGAGGCGGACCTCTACGAGCAGTACTTC
D gene: NA; clone size: NA; V gene: TRBV7-8; J gene: TRBJ1-5; CDR3 protein: CASSLGRVGNQPQHF; CDR3 DNA: TGTGCCAGCAGCTTAGGCAGGGTTGGCAATCAGCCCCAGCATTTT
D gene: TRBD2; clone size: NA; V gene: TRBV18; J gene: TRBJ2-7; CDR3 protein: CASSPGTSGRIPYEQYF; CDR3 DNA: TGTGCCAGCTCACCCGGGACTAGCGGGAGAATCCCCTACGAGCAGTACTTC
D gene: NA; clone size: once; V gene: TRBV5-1; J gene: TRBJ2-3; CDR3 protein: CASSLARGADTQYF; CDR3 DNA: TGCGCCAGCAGCTTGGCCCGAGGGGCAGATACGCAGTATTTT
D gene: TRBD1; clone size: NA; V gene: TRBV7-9; J gene: TRBJ1-1; CDR3 protein: CASSYRGTEAFF; CDR3 DNA: TGTGCCAGCAGCTACAGGGGAACTGAAGCTTTCTTT
D gene: TRBD2; clone size: NA; V gene: TRBV9; J gene: TRBJ2-1; CDR3 protein: CASSNPRAGGSDEQFF; CDR3 DNA: TGTGCCAGCAGCAATCCTCGAGCGGGGGGTAGTGATGAGCAGTTCTTC
D gene: NA; clone size: NA; V gene: TRBV6-5; J gene: TRBJ1-4; CDR3 protein: CASSYSLFQKKLFF; CDR3 DNA: TGTGCCAGCAGTTACTCTTTATTTCAGAAAAAACTGTTTTTT
D gene: NA; clone size: NA; V gene: TRBV29-1; J gene: TRBJ2-2; CDR3 protein: CSAVWGTNTGELFF; CDR3 DNA: TGCAGCGCCGTTTGGGGAACGAACACCGGGGAGCTGTTTTTT
D gene: NA; clone size: NA; V gene: TRBV7-9; J gene: TRBJ2-4; CDR3 protein: CASSLAGVDIQYF; CDR3 DNA: TGTGCCAGCAGCTTAGCAGGGGTGGACATTCAGTACTTC
D gene: TRBD1; clone size: once; V gene: TRBV6-5; J gene: TRBJ2-1; CDR3 protein: CASSSTGGMQFF; CDR3 DNA: TGTGCCAGCAGTTCGACAGGGGGCATGCAGTTCTTC
D gene: NA; clone size: NA; V gene: TRBV7-2; J gene: TRBJ2-5; CDR3 protein: CASSPGMGGPQETQYF; CDR3 DNA: TGTGCCAGCAGCCCGGGGATGGGGGGGCCCCAAGAGACCCAGTACTTC
D gene: TRBD1; clone size: NA; V gene: TRBV5-1; J gene: TRBJ1-1; CDR3 protein: CASSLDGQDTEAFF; CDR3 DNA: TGCGCCAGCAGCTTGGATGGACAGGACACTGAAGCTTTCTTT
D gene: NA; clone size: NA; V gene: TRBV30; J gene: TRBJ2-6; CDR3 protein: CASRAGANVLTF; CDR3 DNA: TGTGCCTCCCGGGCCGGGGCCAACGTCCTGACTTTC
D gene: TRBD2; clone size: NA; V gene: TRBV5-1; J gene: TRBJ2-5; CDR3 protein: CASSLIPSGETQYF; CDR3 DNA: TGCGCCAGCAGCTTGATTCCTAGCGGCGAGACCCAGTACTTC
D gene: NA; clone size: NA; V gene: TRBV18; J gene: TRBJ1-3; CDR3 protein: CASSPARQEYTIYF; CDR3 DNA: TGTGCCAGCTCACCCGCAAGGCAGGAATACACCATATATTTT
D gene: TRBD1; clone size: NA; V gene: TRBV30; J gene: TRBJ2-3; CDR3 protein: CAWSGTGNTDTQYF; CDR3 DNA: TGTGCCTGGAGTGGGACAGGGAACACAGATACGCAGTATTTT
D gene: NA; clone size: NA; V gene: TRBV4-3; J gene: TRBJ1-1; CDR3 protein: CASSLFRGGGTEAFF; CDR3 DNA: TGCGCCAGCAGCCTTTTCAGGGGTGGTGGCACTGAAGCTTTCTTT
D gene: NA; clone size: NA; V gene: TRBV21-1; J gene: TRBJ1-5; CDR3 protein: CASSNATGRYQPQHF; CDR3 DNA: TGTGCCAGCAGCAACGCGACAGGGCGTTATCAGCCCCAGCATTTT
D gene: NA; clone size: NA; V gene: TRBV3-1/TRBV3-2; J gene: TRBJ2-2; CDR3 protein: CASSQDLGAAGELFF; CDR3 DNA: TGTGCCAGCAGCCAAGATCTGGGGGCTGCCGGGGAGCTGTTTTTT
D gene: NA; clone size: NA; V gene: TRBV6-5; J gene: TRBJ2-3; CDR3 protein: CASSPHPADPDTQYF; CDR3 DNA: TGTGCCAGCAGCCCCCACCCTGCGGACCCAGATACGCAGTATTTT
D gene: TRBD2; clone size: NA; V gene: TRBV5-6; J gene: TRBJ2-5; CDR3 protein: CASSFAGDLHF; CDR3 DNA: TGTGCCAGCAGCTTTGCGGGGGACCTGCACTTC
D gene: TRBD2; clone size: NA; V gene: TRBV7-2; J gene: TRBJ2-7; CDR3 protein: CASSLLAGVGNEQYF; CDR3 DNA: TGTGCCAGCAGCCTTCTAGCGGGAGTAGGCAACGAGCAGTACTTC
D gene: NA; clone size: NA; V gene: TRBV6-2/TRBV6-3; J gene: TRBJ2-2; CDR3 protein: CASSYSRGLNTGELFF; CDR3 DNA: TGTGCCAGCAGTTACTCCAGGGGACTAAACACCGGGGAGCTGTTTTTT
D gene: NA; clone size: NA; V gene: TRBV7-2; J gene: TRBJ2-5; CDR3 protein: CASSLEAGRTQETQYF; CDR3 DNA: TGTGCCAGCAGCTTAGAGGCGGGCAGGACTCAAGAGACCCAGTACTTC
D gene: NA; clone size: NA; V gene: TRBV7-6; J gene: TRBJ2-5; CDR3 protein: CASSSQVETQYF; CDR3 DNA: TGTGCCAGCAGCTCCCAAGTGGAGACCCAGTACTTC
D gene: TRBD2; clone size: NA; V gene: TRBV7-2; J gene: TRBJ2-5; CDR3 protein: CASSPPGLAGGQETQYF; CDR3 DNA: TGTGCCAGCAGCCCCCCCGGGCTAGCGGGAGGCCAAGAGACCCAGTACTTC
D gene: NA; clone size: NA; V gene: TRBV5-1; J gene: TRBJ2-7; CDR3 protein: CASSLAGVGSYEQYF; CDR3 DNA: TGCGCCAGCAGCTTGGCGGGGGTAGGATCCTACGAGCAGTACTTC
D gene: NA; clone size: NA; V gene: TRBV20-1; J gene: TRBJ2-1; CDR3 protein: CSASLRSEQFF; CDR3 DNA: TGCAGTGCTAGCCTTAGGTCTGAGCAGTTCTTC
D gene: TRBD2; clone size: NA; V gene: TRBV6-1; J gene: TRBJ2-7; CDR3 protein: CASSEKRGEQYF; CDR3 DNA: TGTGCCAGCAGTGAAAAGCGGGGCGAGCAGTACTTC
D gene: NA; clone size: NA; V gene: TRBV4-2; J gene: TRBJ1-2; CDR3 protein: CASSQDGRVSYGYTF; CDR3 DNA: TGTGCCAGCAGCCAAGATGGGAGGGTTAGCTATGGCTACACCTTC
D gene: NA; clone size: NA; V gene: TRBV4-3; J gene: TRBJ1-1; CDR3 protein: CASSQDGREYTEAFF; CDR3 DNA: TGCGCCAGCAGCCAAGACGGCAGGGAGTACACTGAAGCTTTCTTT
D gene: TRBD1; clone size: NA; V gene: TRBV6-6; J gene: TRBJ2-1; CDR3 protein: CASLGSGGGPYNEQFF; CDR3 DNA: TGTGCCAGCCTGGGGTCAGGGGGCGGCCCCTACAATGAGCAGTTCTTC
D gene: NA; clone size: NA; V gene: TRBV7-2; J gene: TRBJ1-5; CDR3 protein: CASSLDRGGYQPQHF; CDR3 DNA: TGTGCCAGCAGCCTCGATCGGGGGGGGTATCAGCCCCAGCATTTT
D gene: TRBD1; clone size: NA; V gene: TRBV5-1; J gene: TRBJ2-3; CDR3 protein: CASSAQGGITDTQYF; CDR3 DNA: TGCGCCAGCAGCGCACAGGGGGGAATCACAGATACGCAGTATTTT
D gene: TRBD1; clone size: NA; V gene: TRBV28; J gene: TRBJ1-1; CDR3 protein: CASSSTGTFTEAFF; CDR3 DNA: TGTGCCAGCAGTTCGACAGGGACTTTCACTGAAGCTTTCTTT
D gene: TRBD1; clone size: NA; V gene: TRBV9; J gene: TRBJ1-1; CDR3 protein: CASSLLTGMNTEAFF; CDR3 DNA: TGTGCCAGCAGCTTACTGACAGGGATGAACACTGAAGCTTTCTTT
D gene: TRBD2; clone size: NA; V gene: TRBV6-5; J gene: TRBJ2-7; CDR3 protein: CASSLTSGTHEQYF; CDR3 DNA: TGTGCCAGCAGTTTAACTAGCGGGACTCACGAGCAGTACTTC
D gene: NA; clone size: few; V gene: TRBV5-6; J gene: TRBJ2-2; CDR3 protein: CASRPLQAGALTGELFF; CDR3 DNA: TGTGCCAGCAGACCACTTCAGGCGGGGGCTCTAACCGGGGAGCTGTTTTTT
D gene: NA; clone size: NA; V gene: TRBV27; J gene: TRBJ2-7; CDR3 protein: CASSPSGFNSYEQYF; CDR3 DNA: TGTGCCAGCAGTCCCTCGGGCTTTAACTCCTACGAGCAGTACTTC
D gene: NA; clone size: NA; V gene: TRBV27; J gene: TRBJ1-6; CDR3 protein: CASSLYQGSDSPLHF; CDR3 DNA: TGTGCCAGCAGTTTATATCAGGGTTCGGATTCACCCCTCCACTTT